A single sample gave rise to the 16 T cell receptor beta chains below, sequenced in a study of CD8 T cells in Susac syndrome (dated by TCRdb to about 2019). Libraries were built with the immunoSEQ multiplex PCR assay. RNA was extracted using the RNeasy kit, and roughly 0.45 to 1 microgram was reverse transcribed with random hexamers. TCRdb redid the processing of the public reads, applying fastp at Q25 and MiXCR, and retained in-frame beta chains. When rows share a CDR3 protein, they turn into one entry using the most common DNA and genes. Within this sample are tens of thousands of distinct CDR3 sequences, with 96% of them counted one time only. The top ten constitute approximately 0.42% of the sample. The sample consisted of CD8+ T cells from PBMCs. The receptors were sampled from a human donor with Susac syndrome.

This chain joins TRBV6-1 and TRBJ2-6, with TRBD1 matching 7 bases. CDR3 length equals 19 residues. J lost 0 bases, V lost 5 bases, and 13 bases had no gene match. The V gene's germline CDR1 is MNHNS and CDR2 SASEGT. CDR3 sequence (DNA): TGTGCCAGCAGTCGCTCCCGCCGCGAGGGGGCCTCTGGGGCCAACGTCCTGACTTTC. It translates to CASSRSRREGASGANVLTF.

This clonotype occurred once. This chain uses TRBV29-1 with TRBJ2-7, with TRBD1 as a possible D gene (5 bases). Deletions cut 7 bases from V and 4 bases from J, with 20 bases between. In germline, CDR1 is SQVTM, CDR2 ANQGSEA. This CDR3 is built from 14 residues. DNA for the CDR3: TGCAGCGGGGGCGGACCGAAGCTGGATTACGAGCAGTACGTC. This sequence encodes CSGGGPKLDYEQYV.

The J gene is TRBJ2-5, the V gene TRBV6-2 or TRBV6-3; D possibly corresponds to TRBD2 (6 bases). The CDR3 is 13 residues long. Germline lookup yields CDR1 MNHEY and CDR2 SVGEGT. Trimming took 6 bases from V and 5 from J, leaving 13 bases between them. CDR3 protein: CASRLAGGETQYF. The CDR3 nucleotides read TGTGCCAGCAGACTAGCTGGAGGGGAGACCCAGTACTTC.

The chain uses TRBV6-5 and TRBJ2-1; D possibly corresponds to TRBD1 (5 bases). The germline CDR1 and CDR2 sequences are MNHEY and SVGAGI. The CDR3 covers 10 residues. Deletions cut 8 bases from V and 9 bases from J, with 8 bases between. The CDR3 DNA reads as TGTGCCAGCGGCCAGGGTGAGCAGTTCTTC. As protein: CASGQGEQFF.

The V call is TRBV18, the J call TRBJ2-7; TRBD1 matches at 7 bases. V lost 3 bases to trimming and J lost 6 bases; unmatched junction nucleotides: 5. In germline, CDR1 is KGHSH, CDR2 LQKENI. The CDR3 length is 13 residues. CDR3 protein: CASSPRQGSEQYV. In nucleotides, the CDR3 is TGTGCCAGCTCACCGCGACAGGGATCCGAGCAGTACGTC.

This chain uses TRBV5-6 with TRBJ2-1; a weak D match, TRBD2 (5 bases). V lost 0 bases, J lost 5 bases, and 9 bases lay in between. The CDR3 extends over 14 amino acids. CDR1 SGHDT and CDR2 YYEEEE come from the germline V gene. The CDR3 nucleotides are TGTGCCAGCAGCTTGGCCGGGGTTGACAATGAGCAGTTCTTC. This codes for CASSLAGVDNEQFF.

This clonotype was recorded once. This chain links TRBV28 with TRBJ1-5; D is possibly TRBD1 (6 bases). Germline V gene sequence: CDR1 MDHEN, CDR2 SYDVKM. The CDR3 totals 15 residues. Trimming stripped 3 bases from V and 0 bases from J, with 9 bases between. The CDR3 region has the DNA TGTGCCAGCAGTTTCCGGACAGATAGCAATCAGCCCCAGCATTTT. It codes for CASSFRTDSNQPQHF. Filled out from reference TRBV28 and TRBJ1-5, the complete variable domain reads DVKVTQSSRYLVKRTGEKVFLECVQDMDHENMFWYRQDPGLGLRLIYFSYDVKMKEKGDIPEGYSVSREKKERFSLILESASTNQTSMYLCASSFRTDSNQPQHFGDGTRLSIL.

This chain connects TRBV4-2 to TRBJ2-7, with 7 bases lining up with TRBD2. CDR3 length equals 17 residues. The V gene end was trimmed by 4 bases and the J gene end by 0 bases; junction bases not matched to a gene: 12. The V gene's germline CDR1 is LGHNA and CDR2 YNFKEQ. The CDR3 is CASSLVRGGSSSYEQYF. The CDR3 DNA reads TGTGCCAGCAGCCTGGTTAGGGGCGGGAGTTCCTCCTACGAGCAGTACTTC.

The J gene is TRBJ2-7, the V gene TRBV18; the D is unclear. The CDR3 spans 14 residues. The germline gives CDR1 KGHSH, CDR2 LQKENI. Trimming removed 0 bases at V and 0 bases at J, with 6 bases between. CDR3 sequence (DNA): TGTGCCAGCTCACCACCGTGGGACTCCTACGAGCAGTACTTC. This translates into CASSPPWDSYEQYF. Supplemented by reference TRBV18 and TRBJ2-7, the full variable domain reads NAGVMQNPRHLVRRRGQEARLRCSPMKGHSHVYWYRQLPEEGLKFMVYLQKENIIDESGMPKERFSAEFPKEGPSILRIQQVVRGDSAAYFCASSPPWDSYEQYFGPGTRLTVT.

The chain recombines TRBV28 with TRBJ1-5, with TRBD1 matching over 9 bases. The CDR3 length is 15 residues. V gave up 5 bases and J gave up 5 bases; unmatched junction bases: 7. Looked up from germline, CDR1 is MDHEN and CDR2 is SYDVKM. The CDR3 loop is CASSKGQGPDQPQHF. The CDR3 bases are TGTGCCAGCAGTAAGGGACAGGGACCCGATCAGCCCCAGCATTTT.

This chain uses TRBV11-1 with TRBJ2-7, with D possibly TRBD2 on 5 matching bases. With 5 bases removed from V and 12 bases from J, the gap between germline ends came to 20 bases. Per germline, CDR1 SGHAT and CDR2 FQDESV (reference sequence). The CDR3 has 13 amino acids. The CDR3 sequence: CASSQAVHQRGYF. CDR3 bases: TGTGCCAGCAGCCAAGCGGTCCATCAGCGAGGGTACTTC.

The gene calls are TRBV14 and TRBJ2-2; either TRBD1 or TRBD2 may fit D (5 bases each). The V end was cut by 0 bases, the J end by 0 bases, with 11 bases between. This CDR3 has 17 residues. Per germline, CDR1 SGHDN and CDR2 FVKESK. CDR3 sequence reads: CASSQEAGAANTGELFF. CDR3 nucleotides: TGTGCCAGCAGCCAAGAAGCCGGGGCCGCGAACACCGGGGAGCTGTTTTTT.

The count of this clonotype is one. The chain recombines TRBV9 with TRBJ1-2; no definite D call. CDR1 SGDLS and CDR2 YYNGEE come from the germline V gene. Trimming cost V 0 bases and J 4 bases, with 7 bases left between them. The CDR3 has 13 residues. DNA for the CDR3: TGTGCCAGCAGCGTAGGGGGTGGCTATGGCTACACCTTC. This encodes CASSVGGGYGYTF.

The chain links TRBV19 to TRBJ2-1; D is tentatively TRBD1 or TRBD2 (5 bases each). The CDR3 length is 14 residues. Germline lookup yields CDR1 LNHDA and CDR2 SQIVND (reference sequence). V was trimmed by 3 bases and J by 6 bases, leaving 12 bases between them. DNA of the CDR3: TGTGCCAGTAGTATTTCGGGACCCCCCAATGAGCAGTTCTTC. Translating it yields CASSISGPPNEQFF.

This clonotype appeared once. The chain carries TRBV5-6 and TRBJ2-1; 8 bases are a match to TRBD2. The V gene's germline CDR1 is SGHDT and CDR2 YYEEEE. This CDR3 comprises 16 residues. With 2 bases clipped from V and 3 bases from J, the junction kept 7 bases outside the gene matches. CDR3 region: CASSLVGTRIYNEQFF. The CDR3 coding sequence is TGTGCCAGCAGCTTAGTGGGGACTAGGATCTACAATGAGCAGTTCTTC.

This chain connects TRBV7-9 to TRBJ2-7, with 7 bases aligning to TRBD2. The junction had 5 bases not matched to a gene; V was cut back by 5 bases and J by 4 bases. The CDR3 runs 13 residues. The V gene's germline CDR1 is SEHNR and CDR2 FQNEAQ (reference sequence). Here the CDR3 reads CASSPREGYEQYV. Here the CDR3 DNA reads TGTGCCAGCAGCCCAAGGGAGGGATACGAGCAGTACGTC.